The source of this TCR beta chain is a study of cytomegalovirus exposure and HLA in healthy donors. Assay used: immunoSEQ multiplex PCR; TCRdb lists only in-frame clones, some missing. The table includes approximately 120,000 clones, 90% to 95% detected once. The CDR3 contains 14 residues. Per germline, CDR1 ENHRY and CDR2 SYGVKD. The trim removed 10 bases at V and 4 bases at J, leaving 8 bases unmatched. The donors were part of the validation cohort of roughly 130 subjects. That cohort was separate from the first cohort, which comprised 666 subjects. The V and J genes are TRBV10-3 and TRBJ2-5, with 11 positions matching TRBD2. The receptor's source is a woman under 30 in good health and CMV-seronegative. The sequenced sample consisted of PBMCs. The CDR3 DNA reads as TGTGCCACTTCCGGGACTAGCGGCCGAGAGACCCAGTACTTC. Translation gives CATSGTSGRETQYF.